A single sample is the source of the 26 T cell receptor beta chains below, sequenced in a study of blood T cells in healthy people across ages. Then a second PCR, running roughly 7 to 12 cycles, was carried out with a sample-barcoded 5' primer and a J-beta primer mix. TCRdb re-called the 5' RACE reads through MiXCR, storing one row per CDR3 protein. The table has some 1.8 million distinct CDR3 sequences, 35% to 50% seen once. The material sequenced was blood. The receptors shown here come from a human donor in good health.

The V gene is TRBV5-4, the J gene TRBJ2-1; D is uncertain. This CDR3 is built from 14 residues. Trimming pared 2 bases from V and 6 bases from J, leaving 12 bases between. Per germline, CDR1 SGHNT and CDR2 YYREEE (reference sequence). The CDR3 loop is CASSFSPLGNEQFF. Written as DNA, the CDR3 is TGTGCCAGCAGCTTTAGCCCCCTGGGCAATGAGCAGTTCTTC.

This clonotype was recorded a few times. V gene TRBV2 combines with J gene TRBJ1-2, with D hard to call. Trimming pared 7 bases from V and 8 bases from J, leaving 11 bases between. The CDR3 consists of 11 residues. Germline V gene data show CDR1 as SNHLY and CDR2 as FYNNEI. CDR3 protein: CASTTSWGYTF. As DNA, the CDR3 is TGTGCCAGCACTACGAGTTGGGGCTACACCTTC.

V and J are TRBV3-1 and TRBJ2-5; 8 nucleotides agree with TRBD2. Trimming cost V 8 bases and J 0 bases; bases outside gene matches: 14. This CDR3 is built from 17 residues. Germline assignment: CDR1 LGHDT and CDR2 YNNKEL (reference sequence). CDR3 sequence: CASSAGAGGLYQETQYF. The CDR3 nucleotides read TGTGCCAGCTCCGCCGGGGCGGGGGGACTTTACCAAGAGACCCAGTACTTC.

This clonotype was seen at least ten times. The genes are TRBV7-2 and TRBJ2-7; D unresolved. From germline, CDR1 is SGHTA and CDR2 FQGNSA. Between the trimmed V and J ends, which lost 1 base and 3 bases, there was a span of 10 bases. The CDR3 is made up of 14 amino acids. Written as DNA, the CDR3 is TGTGCCAGCAGCTTAGACCTACAGAGCTACGAGCAGTACTTC. This translates into CASSLDLQSYEQYF.

A few counts support this clonotype. The V call is TRBV20-1, the J call TRBJ1-2; D is uncertain. The CDR3 has 11 residues. V was trimmed by 7 bases and J by 6 bases, leaving 12 bases between them. Germline V gene lookup returns CDR1 DFQATT and CDR2 SNEGSKA (reference sequence). CDR3 nucleotide sequence: TGCAGTGTTAGGTTTCGGGATGGCTACACCTTC. This gives the protein CSVRFRDGYTF.

The chain recombines TRBV11-3 with TRBJ1-1; D not resolved. CDR3 length: 13 residues. V lost 5 bases, J lost 4 bases, and 11 bases lay in between. Germline V gene lookup returns CDR1 SGHNT and CDR2 YENEEA. The CDR3 DNA is TGTGCCAGCAGCCTCCGGGTTACCACTGAAGCTTTCTTT. It is translated as CASSLRVTTEAFF.

The genes are TRBV9 and TRBJ2-4; D possibly matches TRBD1 or TRBD2 (5 bases each). TRBJ2-7 explains the end of the DNA better; the J call may be wrong. The CDR3 contains 13 residues. Germline V lookup: CDR1 SGDLS, CDR2 YYNGEE. This chain's CDR3 is CASGDGDYYEQYF. For the CDR3, the DNA is TGTGCCAGCGGGGACGGCGATTACTACGAGCAGTACTTC.

In regard to this clonotype: Sequence at one end of the junction differs from germline and may be a read error. The chain is built from TRBV7-3 and TRBJ2-7; the D gene is possibly TRBD2 (7 bases). CDR1 and CDR2 (germline): SGHTA, FQGTGA. CDR3 length: 15 residues. The CDR3 region has the DNA TGTGCCAGCAGTTACTCCTCGGGGGGCGTGTACGAGCGGTACTTC. Its translation is CASSYSSGGVYERYF.

This chain uses TRBV6-1 with TRBJ2-7; 9 bases match TRBD1. Germline trimming cut 6 bases from V and 7 bases from J; bases unmatched to any gene: 10. The CDR3 has 14 amino acids. CDR1 MNHNS and CDR2 SASEGT come from the germline V gene. The CDR3 DNA follows: TGTGCCAGCAGCCCCAAACAGGGGGCGCTTGAGCAGTACTTC. It translates to CASSPKQGALEQYF.

The V gene is TRBV20-1, the J gene TRBJ2-1; the match to TRBD2 covers 11 bases. The CDR3 runs to 18 residues. From germline, CDR1 is DFQATT and CDR2 SNEGSKA (reference sequence). The trim removed 6 bases at V and 1 base at J, leaving 14 bases unmatched. The CDR3 spells CSAVAGGPLSGSYNEQFF. CDR3 in DNA: TGCAGTGCAGTAGCGGGGGGGCCTCTCAGTGGGTCCTACAATGAGCAGTTCTTC.

In this sample, this clonotype turned up many times. The chain is built from TRBV10-3 and TRBJ2-5; D is undetermined. CDR1 is ENHRY and CDR2 is SYGVKD in the germline V gene. Trimming shortened V by 2 bases and J by 5 bases, and 3 bases separated the two germline ends. This CDR3 region has 11 residues. CDR3 loop: CAISEGETQYF. CDR3 coding DNA: TGTGCCATCAGTGAGGGGGAGACCCAGTACTTC.

In its sample, this clonotype was seen a few times. The V gene is TRBV27, the J gene TRBJ2-3; TRBD2 is a possible D gene (7 bases). The V and J ends lost 5 bases and 2 bases respectively, with 11 bases between them. CDR3 length: 14 residues. Looked up from germline, CDR1 is MNHEY and CDR2 is SMNVEV (reference sequence). CDR3 region: CASSRGAYTDTQYF. DNA of the CDR3: TGTGCCAGCAGTCGGGGGGCCTACACAGATACGCAGTATTTT.

The sample holds a few counts of this clonotype. The genes are TRBV3-1 and TRBJ2-3, with TRBD2 matching 15 bases. Germline loops: CDR1 LGHDT, CDR2 YNNKEL (reference sequence). This CDR3 spans 18 amino acids. Trimming took 4 bases from V and 0 from J; bases not matched to a gene: 5. Here the CDR3 reads CASSPYGTSGGSTDTQYF. CDR3 bases: TGTGCCAGCAGCCCCTACGGGACTAGCGGGGGGAGCACAGATACGCAGTATTTT.

Only a few counts were recorded for this clonotype. The chain carries TRBV2 and TRBJ2-1; D not certain. V lost 3 bases and J 8 bases, leaving 8 bases between the germline ends. CDR1 is SNHLY and CDR2 is FYNNEI in the germline V gene. This CDR3 comprises 12 residues. The CDR3 sequence is CASSDEVHEQFF. CDR3 DNA: TGTGCCAGCAGTGACGAGGTCCATGAGCAGTTCTTC.

This sequence joins TRBV9 and TRBJ1-2; D unresolved. V was pared by 4 bases and J by 3 bases, with 13 bases between. Germline V gene data show CDR1 as SGDLS and CDR2 as YYNGEE. The CDR3 covers 14 residues. CDR3 coding DNA: TGTGCCAGCAGCTCCCCTTCGGGCGACTATGGCTACACCTTC. This codes for CASSSPSGDYGYTF.

The rearrangement joins TRBV7-9 to TRBJ2-4; the D is unclear. The end of the DNA fits TRBJ2-7 better, so the J call may be wrong. There are 11 residues in the CDR3. From germline, CDR1 is SEHNR and CDR2 FQNEAQ (reference sequence). CDR3 residues: CASSSVSEQYF. The CDR3 nucleotides are TGTGCCAGCAGCTCCGTCTCCGAGCAGTACTTC.

The chain combines TRBV5-1 with TRBJ2-1, with 9 bases lining up with TRBD2. Germline V gives CDR1 SGHRS, CDR2 YFSETQ. The junction had 8 bases not matched to a gene; V was cut back by 0 bases and J by 4 bases. This CDR3 spans 17 amino acids. The CDR3 DNA is TGCGCCAGCAGCTTGGCGCTGGCGGGGGGGGGATACAATGAGCAGTTCTTC. Translation gives CASSLALAGGGYNEQFF. Full variable domain (rest looked up from reference TRBV5-1 and TRBJ2-1): KAGVTQTPRYLIKTRGQQVTLSCSPISGHRSVSWYQQTPGQGLQFLFEYFSETQRNKGNFPGRFSGRQFSNSRSEMNVSTLELGDSALYLCASSLALAGGGYNEQFFGPGTRLTVL.

There are a few counts of this clonotype. The rearrangement joins TRBV4-2 to TRBJ1-2; no clear D. V was cut by 0 bases and J by 4 bases, with 9 bases left in between. CDR1 and CDR2 (germline): LGHNA, YNFKEQ. This CDR3 is built from 14 residues. This CDR3 is CASSQDQSFYGYTF. In DNA, the CDR3 is TGTGCCAGCAGCCAAGATCAGTCGTTCTATGGCTACACCTTC.

In this sample, this clonotype turned up once. V is TRBV27 and J is TRBJ1-2; no firm D call. The germline V and J ends were trimmed by 6 bases and 4 bases, with 21 bases remaining between them. This CDR3 spans 16 amino acids. The germline V gene encodes CDR1 MNHEY and CDR2 SMNVEV (reference sequence). The CDR3, as DNA: TGTGCCAGCAGCCCAGCCCGACCCGACGGCAGCTATGGCTACACCTTC. Its protein is CASSPARPDGSYGYTF.

For the CDR3, the DNA is TGCGCCAGCAGCTTGGTGGGGACAGGAAACACCGGGGAGCTGTTTTTT. Protein sequence: CASSLVGTGNTGELFF. The V call is TRBV5-1, the J call TRBJ2-2, with 8 bases identical to TRBD1. The V gene end was trimmed by 0 bases and the J gene end by 2 bases; junction bases not matched to a gene: 3. The germline CDR1 and CDR2 sequences are SGHRS and YFSETQ. This CDR3 contains 16 residues.

This clonotype came up a few times. The chain uses TRBV12-3 or TRBV12-4 and TRBJ1-1, with D hard to call. The germline V and J ends were trimmed by 6 bases and 10 bases, with 15 bases remaining between them. The CDR3 consists of 12 residues. CDR3 region: CASSPPVSGAFF. The CDR3 DNA follows: TGTGCCAGCAGCCCCCCTGTGAGCGGAGCTTTCTTT.

This clonotype showed up just a few times. At one end the junction does not follow the germline gene, possibly because of a read error. The V and J genes are TRBV4-1 and TRBJ2-7; D may match TRBD1 or TRBD2 (5 bases each). Germline values: CDR1 MGHRA, CDR2 YSYEKL. The CDR3 loop spans 13 amino acids. CDR3 DNA: TGCGCCAGCAGCTACCGGGACGCCTACGAGCGGTACTTC. This sequence encodes CASSYRDAYERYF.

This sequence joins TRBV7-9 and TRBJ2-3; 11 bases align to TRBD2. The length of the CDR3 is 17 residues. V lost 3 bases to trimming and J lost 6 bases; unmatched junction nucleotides: 11. Germline CDR1 and CDR2: SEHNR and FQNEAQ (reference sequence). The CDR3: CASSLITSGGPQDTQYF. The CDR3 coding sequence is TGTGCCAGCAGCTTGATAACTAGCGGGGGACCCCAGGATACGCAGTATTTT.

The chain combines TRBV5-4 with TRBJ2-3; D may be TRBD1 or TRBD2 (5 bases each). This CDR3 is 14 amino acids long. Trimming pared 7 bases from V and 1 base from J, leaving 13 bases between. CDR1 and CDR2 (germline): SGHNT, YYREEE (reference sequence). The CDR3 loop reads CASGPVGRTDTQYF. CDR3 sequence (DNA): TGTGCCAGCGGACCCGTGGGACGCACAGATACGCAGTATTTT.

This clonotype was seen a few times. V usage is TRBV24-1 and J usage is TRBJ2-1; 12 nucleotides agree with TRBD2. Trimming took 4 bases from V and 4 from J; bases not matched to a gene: 7. This CDR3 is built from 17 residues. Germline values: CDR1 KGHDR, CDR2 SFDVKD. CDR3 bases: TGTGCCACCAGTGACCAGACTAGCGGGGGCCAGTACAATGAGCAGTTCTTC. It encodes CATSDQTSGGQYNEQFF.

V usage is TRBV3-1 and J usage is TRBJ1-5, with 7 positions matching TRBD1. This CDR3 has 14 residues. The germline CDR1 and CDR2 sequences are LGHDT and YNNKEL (reference sequence). With V trimmed by 4 bases and J by 8 bases, 8 bases remained unmatched. CDR3 DNA sequence: TGTGCCAGCAGCCCGACAGGGACTTTGGAGCCCCAGCATTTT. Translation gives CASSPTGTLEPQHF.